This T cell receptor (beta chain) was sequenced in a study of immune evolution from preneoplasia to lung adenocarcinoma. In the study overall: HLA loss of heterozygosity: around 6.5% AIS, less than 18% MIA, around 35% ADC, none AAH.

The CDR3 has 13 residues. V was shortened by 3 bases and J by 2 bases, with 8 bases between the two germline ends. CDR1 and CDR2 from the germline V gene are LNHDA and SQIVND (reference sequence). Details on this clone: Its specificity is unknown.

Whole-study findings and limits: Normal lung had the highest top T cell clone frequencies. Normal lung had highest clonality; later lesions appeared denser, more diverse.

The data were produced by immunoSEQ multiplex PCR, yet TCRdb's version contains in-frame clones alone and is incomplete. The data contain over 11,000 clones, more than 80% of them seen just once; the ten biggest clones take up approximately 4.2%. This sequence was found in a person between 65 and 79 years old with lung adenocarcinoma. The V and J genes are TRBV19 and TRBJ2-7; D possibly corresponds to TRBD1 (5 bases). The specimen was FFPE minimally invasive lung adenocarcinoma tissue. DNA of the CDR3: TGTGCCAGTAGTATGGAAGGGGCCTACGAGCAGTACTTC. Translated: CASSMEGAYEQYF.